This T cell receptor (beta chain) emerged from a study of blood T cell repertoires in COVID-19. Across the whole study: The cDNA or gDNA used as material had been derived from T cells, B-cell-depleted T cells, or PBMCs.

Cohort allocation depended upon clinical history that participants reported. Either two negative PCRs, clearance, or symptom resolution qualified Cohort 3 donors as recovered. Sequencing used immunoSEQ multiplex PCR; TCRdb keeps in-frame clones, though not all of them. The repertoire has roughly 330,000 clones, approximately 90% of them found once; the top ten carry around 5.9%. The ends lost 1 base at V and 8 bases at J; junction bases unmatched: 7. The CDR3 consists of 14 residues. Germline-derived CDR1 and CDR2 are LNHNV and YYDKDF (reference sequence). The specimen sequenced was PBMCs or T cells enriched from blood (not recorded which). The clonotype was recovered from a woman younger than 45 who had recovered from COVID-19. The chain recombines TRBV15 with TRBJ1-2; the match to TRBD1 covers 7 bases. As DNA, the CDR3 is TGTGCCACCAGCAGAGCGGGACAGCCTTGGGGCTACACCTTC. Translated: CATSRAGQPWGYTF.